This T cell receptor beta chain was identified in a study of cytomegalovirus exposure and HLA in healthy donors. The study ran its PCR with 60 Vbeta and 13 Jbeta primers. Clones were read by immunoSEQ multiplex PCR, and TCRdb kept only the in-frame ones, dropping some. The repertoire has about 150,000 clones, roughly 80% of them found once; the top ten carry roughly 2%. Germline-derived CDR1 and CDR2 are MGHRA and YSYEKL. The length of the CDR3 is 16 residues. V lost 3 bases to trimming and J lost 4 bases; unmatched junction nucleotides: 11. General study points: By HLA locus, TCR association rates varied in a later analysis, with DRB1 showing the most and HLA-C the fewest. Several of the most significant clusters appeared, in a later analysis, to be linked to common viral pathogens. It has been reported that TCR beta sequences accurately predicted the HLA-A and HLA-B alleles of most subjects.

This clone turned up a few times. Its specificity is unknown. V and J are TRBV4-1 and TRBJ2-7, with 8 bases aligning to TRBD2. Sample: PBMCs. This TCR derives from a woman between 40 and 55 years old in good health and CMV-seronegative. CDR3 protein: CASSQAPGLDLYEQYF. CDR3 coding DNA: TGCGCCAGCAGCCAGGCTCCGGGACTAGACTTATACGAGCAGTACTTC.